This entry is about one T cell receptor beta chain. There are 16 residues in the CDR3. Per germline, CDR1 MNHNY and CDR2 SVGAGI (reference sequence). J lost 2 bases, V lost 5 bases, and 6 bases had no gene match. This record belongs to a study of OX40 agonist ivuxolimab in advanced cancers. At the level of the study: All patients had ivuxolimab intravenously every 2 weeks at 0.01 to 10 mg/kg. Prior checkpoint blockade (anti-PD-1, anti-PD-L1 or anti-CTLA-4) was permitted; under 50% had it.

Repertoires were generated with immunoSEQ multiplex PCR, while TCRdb's copy carries only in-frame clones and drops some. This repertoire shows 70,000 to 95,000 clones, around 80% found once; its top ten account for 0.76%. Source: CD4+ or CD8+ T cells sorted from blood, taken in a trial of the OX40 agonist ivuxolimab. The V call is TRBV6-6, the J call TRBJ2-1; 10 bases are shared with TRBD2. This sequence was found in an adult with an advanced solid tumor such as melanoma, head and neck, liver or kidney cancer. The CDR3 sequence: CASSGRTSGTYNEQFF. The DNA for the CDR3 is TGTGCCAGCAGTGGCCGGACTAGCGGCACCTACAATGAGCAGTTCTTC.